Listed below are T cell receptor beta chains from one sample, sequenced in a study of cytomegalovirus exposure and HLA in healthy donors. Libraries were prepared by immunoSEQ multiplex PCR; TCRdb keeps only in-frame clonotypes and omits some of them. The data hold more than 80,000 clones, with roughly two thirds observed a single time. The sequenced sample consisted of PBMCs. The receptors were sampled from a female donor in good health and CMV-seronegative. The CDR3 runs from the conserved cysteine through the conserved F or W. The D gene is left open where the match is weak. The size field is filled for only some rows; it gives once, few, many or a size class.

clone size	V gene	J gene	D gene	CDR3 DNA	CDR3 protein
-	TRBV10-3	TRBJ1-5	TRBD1	TGTGCCATCCGGGACAGGGGAACTAATCAGCCCCAGCATTTT	CAIRDRGTNQPQHF
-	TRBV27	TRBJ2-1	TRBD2	TGTGCCAGCAGTTGGGCGGGAGGTTACAATGAGCAGTTCTTC	CASSWAGGYNEQFF
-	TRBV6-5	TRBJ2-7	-	TGTGCCAGCAGTTTTCCAACGAAAGGGGGTCCCTACGAGCAGTACTTC	CASSFPTKGGPYEQYF
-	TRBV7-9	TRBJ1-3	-	TGTGCCAGCAGCTTAGTTGGGCAGGCCTCTGGAAACACCATATATTTT	CASSLVGQASGNTIYF
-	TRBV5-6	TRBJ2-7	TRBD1	TGTGCCAGCAGCTTGTATCCCGACAGGGTAGCGAACTACGAGCAGTACTTC	CASSLYPDRVANYEQYF
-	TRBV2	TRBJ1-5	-	TGTGCCAGCTCAGGCAGCAATCAGCCCCAGCATTTT	CASSGSNQPQHF
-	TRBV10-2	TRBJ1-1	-	TGCGCCAGCAGTGACCGGGGGAACACTGAAGCTTTCTTT	CASSDRGNTEAFF
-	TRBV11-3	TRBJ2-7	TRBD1	TGTGCCAGCAGCAACCTACAGGGGATTGCCTCCGAGCAGTACTTC	CASSNLQGIASEQYF
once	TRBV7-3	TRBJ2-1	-	TGTGCCAGCAGCCCGGGGGGCGTCGGGAGCCTTGCCTACAATGAGCAGTTCTTC	CASSPGGVGSLAYNEQFF
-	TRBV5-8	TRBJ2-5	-	TGTGCCAGCAGCTCGGGGTCAGGGAGGGGGGAGACCCAGTACTTC	CASSSGSGRGETQYF
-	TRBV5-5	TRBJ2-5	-	TGTGCCAGCAGTTGGACAGACGAAGAGACCCAGTACTTC	CASSWTDEETQYF
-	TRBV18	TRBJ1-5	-	TGTGCCAGCTCACCAGGGGGTCAACAGGGCCAGCCCCAGCATTTT	CASSPGGQQGQPQHF
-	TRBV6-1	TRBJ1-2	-	TGTGCCAGCAGTGAGTTTGAGGGCAACTATGGCTACACCTTC	CASSEFEGNYGYTF
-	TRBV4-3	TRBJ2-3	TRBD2	TGCGCCAGCAGCCCCGGGGTCGGAGCGGGGGAAGTCCTAGGGCGTACGCAGTATTTT	CASSPGVGAGEVLGRTQYF
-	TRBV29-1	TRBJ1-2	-	TGCAGCGCTCGGGACATGAACTATGGCTACACCTTC	CSARDMNYGYTF
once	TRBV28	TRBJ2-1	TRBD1	TGTGCCAGCAGTTTAATGGGGACAGGGAGAGTCAATGAGCAGTTCTTC	CASSLMGTGRVNEQFF
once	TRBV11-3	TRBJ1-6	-	TGTGCCAGCAGCCGGGGGGCGGTGGATTCACCCCTCCACTTT	CASSRGAVDSPLHF
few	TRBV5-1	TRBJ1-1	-	TGCGCCAGCCAAGGCCAGGGGAACACTGAAGCTTTCTTT	CASQGQGNTEAFF
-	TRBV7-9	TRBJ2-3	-	TGTGCCAGCAGCAGACATGAGGGTTTGGGACACACAGATACGCAGTATTTT	CASSRHEGLGHTDTQYF
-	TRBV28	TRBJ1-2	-	TGTGCCAGCCACAGGGCCGAAAACTATGGCTACACCTTC	CASHRAENYGYTF
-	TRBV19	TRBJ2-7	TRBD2	TGTGCCAGTAGTATAGCGGGAGGGACCTACGAGCAGTACTTC	CASSIAGGTYEQYF
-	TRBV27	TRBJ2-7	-	TGTGCCAGCAAATCATCTGTCGGAGGCGCTGAGCAGTACTTC	CASKSSVGGAEQYF
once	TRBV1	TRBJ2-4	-	TGCACCAGCAGCCAAGTCGCGGGGGCCAAAAACATTCAGTACTTC	CTSSQVAGAKNIQYF
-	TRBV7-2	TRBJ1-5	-	TGTGCCAGCAGCTTAGGGGGGGTAGGGCAGCCCCAGCATTTT	CASSLGGVGQPQHF
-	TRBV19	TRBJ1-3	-	TGTGCCAGTAGTATGGCGGGACGCGGCTCTGGAAACACCATATATTTT	CASSMAGRGSGNTIYF
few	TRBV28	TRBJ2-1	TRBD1	TGTGCCAGCAGGGCACCAGGGGGCGGCTACAATGAGCAGTTCTTC	CASRAPGGGYNEQFF
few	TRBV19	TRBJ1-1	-	TGTGCCAGTAGTAATATCTGGGAGGCTGAAGCTTTCTTT	CASSNIWEAEAFF
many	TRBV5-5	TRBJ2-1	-	TGTGCCAGCATGGGGGGGCCCTACAATGAGCAGTTCTTC	CASMGGPYNEQFF
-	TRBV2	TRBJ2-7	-	TGTGCCAGCAGTGAAAGGGGGTTGGGGGCCAACGAGCAGTACTTC	CASSERGLGANEQYF
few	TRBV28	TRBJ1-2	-	TGTGCCAGCAGTTTAGGGGGGATTCGTGGCTACACCTTC	CASSLGGIRGYTF
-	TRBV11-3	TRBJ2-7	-	TGTGCCAGCAGCTTAGATTCTGGGCTGAACTACGAGCAGTACTTC	CASSLDSGLNYEQYF
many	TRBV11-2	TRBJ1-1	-	TGTGCCAGCAGCTTATTTTTGCGGGGAGGGGACACTGAAGCTTTCTTT	CASSLFLRGGDTEAFF
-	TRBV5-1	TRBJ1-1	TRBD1	TGCGCCAGCAGCCCTACACTGGGACAGCTCTCCACTGAAGCTTTCTTT	CASSPTLGQLSTEAFF
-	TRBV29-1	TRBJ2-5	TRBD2	TGCAGCGTTGTAAGTAGCGGGAGACAGACCCAGTACTTC	CSVVSSGRQTQYF
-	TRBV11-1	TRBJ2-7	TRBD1	TGTGCCAGCAGCTTATTAAGGGGGCCCTCCTACGAGCAGTACTTC	CASSLLRGPSYEQYF
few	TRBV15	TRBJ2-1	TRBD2	TGTGCCACCAGCACCCGACTAGCGGGCCTCATGCCTGAGCAGTTCTTC	CATSTRLAGLMPEQFF
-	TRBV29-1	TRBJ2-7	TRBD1	TGCAGCGTTGAAGATGGAGGAGACAGGGACGAGCAGTACTTC	CSVEDGGDRDEQYF
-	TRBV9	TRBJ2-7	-	TGTGCCAGCAGTACAGGGGGGGAGGGCTACGAGCAGTACTTC	CASSTGGEGYEQYF
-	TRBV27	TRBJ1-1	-	TGTGCCAGCAGTTTATCGAGCCTGGGGCAGCCTGAAGCTTTCTTT	CASSLSSLGQPEAFF
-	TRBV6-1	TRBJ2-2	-	TGTGCCAGCGTACGGGGAGGAGTAACCGGGGAGCTGTTTTTT	CASVRGGVTGELFF
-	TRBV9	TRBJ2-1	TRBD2	TGTGCCAGCAGCGTAGCCGGACTAGCTCAAGGTGAGCAGTTCTTC	CASSVAGLAQGEQFF
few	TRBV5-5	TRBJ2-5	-	TGTGCCAGCAGCGTTAATAACGGGAGATGGGAGACCCAGTACTTC	CASSVNNGRWETQYF
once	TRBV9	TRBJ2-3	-	TGTGCCAGCAACCTTGGCCTAGAGCTCACAGATACGCAGTATTTT	CASNLGLELTDTQYF
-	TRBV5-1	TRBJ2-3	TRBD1	TGCGCCAGCAGCTACCCTTGGACAGGGGCCGGAACAGATACGCAGTATTTT	CASSYPWTGAGTDTQYF
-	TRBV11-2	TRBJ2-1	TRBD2	TGTGCCAGCAGCCCTGATAGCGGGTACAATGAGCAGTTCTTC	CASSPDSGYNEQFF
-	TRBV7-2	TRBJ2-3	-	TGTGCCAGCATCAGAGGGGGGACAGCAGATACGCAGTATTTT	CASIRGGTADTQYF
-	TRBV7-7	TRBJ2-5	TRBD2	TGTGCTAGCAGCTTAGCGGGAGACGCGTCCGGGACCCAGTACTTC	CASSLAGDASGTQYF
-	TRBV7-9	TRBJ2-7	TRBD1	TGTGCCAGCAGCGAGGACAGGGTATACGAGCAGTACTTC	CASSEDRVYEQYF
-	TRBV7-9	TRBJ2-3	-	TGTGCCAGCAGCTCGCTGTTGCTAGCGCAGTATTTT	CASSSLLLAQYF
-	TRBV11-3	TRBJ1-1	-	TGTGCCAGCAGCTTAGGAGGTCGGGTCGCCATGAACACTGAAGCTTTCTTT	CASSLGGRVAMNTEAFF
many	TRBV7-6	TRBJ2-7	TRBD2	TGTGCCAGCAGTCGACTAGCGGGAGGATACGAGCAGTACTTC	CASSRLAGGYEQYF
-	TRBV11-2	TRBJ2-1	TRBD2	TGTGCCAGCAGCTCGGGACTAGCGGGCTACAATGAGCAGTTCTTC	CASSSGLAGYNEQFF